Shown below are 17 T cell receptor beta chains from a single sample sequenced in a study of beta chain features in type 1 diabetes. The authors reverse transcribed all of the isolated RNA, so sequencing captured expressed TCRB transcripts. Clones were sequenced by immunoSEQ multiplex PCR, and TCRdb holds only the in-frame ones, with some missing. Of about 620,000 clones listed, around 15% are singletons. The source material was naive CD4+ T cells from blood. Receptors were obtained from a young man in good health.

CDR3 sequence reads: CASSKAFPNRVYNEQFF. CDR3 sequence (DNA): TGTGCCAGCAGCAAAGCGTTTCCGAACAGGGTTTACAATGAGCAGTTCTTC. This sequence joins TRBV21-1 and TRBJ2-1; the table assigns TRBD1, which was not confirmed against the DNA. TRBV21-1 constitutes a pseudogene. The CDR3 totals 17 residues.

In DNA form, the CDR3 reads TGTGCCAGCAGCCCAGGGGGAGAAAAACTGTTTTTT. Protein: CASSPGGEKLFF. This chain joins TRBV7-2 and TRBJ1-4, with 7 bases fitting TRBD1. The V gene's germline CDR1 is SGHTA and CDR2 FQGNSA. This CDR3 is 12 amino acids long. With 5 bases clipped from V and 8 bases from J, the junction kept 2 bases outside the gene matches.

This chain joins TRBV7-2 and TRBJ1-2, with TRBD1 matching over 7 bases. Losses at the gene ends were 5 bases for V and 3 bases for J; bases not matched to a gene: 15. Germline assignment: CDR1 SGHTA and CDR2 FQGNSA. The CDR3 has 17 amino acids. CDR3 bases: TGTGCCAGCAGCCACCCCACGACAGGGAAGCTCGACTATGGCTACACCTTC. Residues: CASSHPTTGKLDYGYTF.

This clone has just a few counts. In nucleotides, the CDR3 is TGTGCCAGCAGCTTAACCCACAGCAGCACTGAAGCTTTCTTT. This sequence encodes CASSLTHSSTEAFF. This rearrangement joins TRBV7-3 to TRBJ1-1; D uncertain. The CDR3 spans 14 residues. Trimming took 0 bases from V and 4 from J, leaving 9 bases between them. Germline V gene data show CDR1 as SGHTA and CDR2 as FQGTGA.

The chain employs TRBV2 and TRBJ2-7; 9 nucleotides line up with TRBD1. The V segment lost 7 bases and the J segment 3 bases; nucleotides outside the gene matches: 7. Germline CDR1 is SNHLY and CDR2 is FYNNEI. This CDR3 is built from 14 residues. The DNA of the CDR3 is TGTGCCAGCACCGGACAGGGGACCAACTACGAGCAGTACTTC. Protein: CASTGQGTNYEQYF.

This clone was counted only a few times. The chain is built from TRBV30 and TRBJ1-2; 8 bases map to TRBD1. Germline CDR1 GTSNPN, CDR2 SVGIG (reference sequence). The CDR3 extends over 13 amino acids. V lost 3 bases to trimming and J lost 5 bases; unmatched junction nucleotides: 5. This CDR3 is CAWRRTGSYGYTF. The CDR3 DNA follows: TGTGCCTGGAGAAGGACAGGGTCATATGGCTACACCTTC.

This clone was picked up a small number of times. V is TRBV4-3 and J is TRBJ2-2; 10 nucleotides line up with TRBD2. Trimming at V came to 0 bases and at J to 5 bases, leaving 18 bases not matched to a gene. Germline loops: CDR1 LGHNA, CDR2 YSLEER. The CDR3 sequence is 21 residues long. CDR3 coding DNA: TGCGCCAGCAGCCAAGAAGGGGTTATAAGGCTAGCGGGAGTGAGGACCGGGGAGCTGTTTTTT. This gives the protein CASSQEGVIRLAGVRTGELFF.

In this sample, this clone turned up a few times. The chain joins TRBV29-1 to TRBJ2-5, with TRBD1 identical over 9 bases. Germline V gives CDR1 SQVTM, CDR2 ANQGSEA. V shed 6 bases, J shed 5 bases, and the junction held 4 bases outside the gene matches. The CDR3 has 12 residues. The CDR3 spells CSVGQGIETQYF. In nucleotides, the CDR3 is TGCAGCGTCGGACAGGGGATTGAGACCCAGTACTTC.

This clone showed up just a few times. This chain connects TRBV28 to TRBJ2-1; no clear D. The germline CDR1 and CDR2 sequences are MDHEN and SYDVKM. The CDR3 is 11 residues long. V was cut by 2 bases and J by 7 bases, with 3 bases left in between. The CDR3 protein is CASSLLNEQFF. CDR3 DNA sequence: TGTGCCAGCAGTTTACTGAATGAGCAGTTCTTC.

The table lists this clone with many counts. V gene TRBV18 combines with J gene TRBJ2-1; D ambiguous. The V gene's germline CDR1 is KGHSH and CDR2 LQKENI. The V end was cut by 4 bases, the J end by 8 bases, with 9 bases between. The CDR3 runs 12 residues. The CDR3 here is CASSLRLDEQFF. The CDR3, as DNA: TGTGCCAGCTCACTCCGGTTGGATGAGCAGTTCTTC.

This clone was detected a few times. The chain combines TRBV15 with TRBJ1-2; possible D gene TRBD1, 5 bases. Germline assignment: CDR1 LNHNV and CDR2 YYDKDF (reference sequence). Trimming shortened V by 1 base and J by 2 bases, and 11 bases separated the two germline ends. The CDR3 totals 15 residues. The CDR3 DNA reads TGTGCCACCAGCAGAGCCAAGGGACCCAACTATGGCTACACCTTC. Protein sequence: CATSRAKGPNYGYTF. The full variable domain, completed using reference TRBV15 and TRBJ1-2, is DAMVIQNPRYQVTQFGKPVTLSCSQTLNHNVMYWYQQKSSQAPKLLFHYYDKDFNNEADTPDNFQSRRPNTSFCFLDIRSPGLGDTAMYLCATSRAKGPNYGYTFGSGTRLTVV.

The sample holds a few counts of this clone. J is TRBJ2-7 and V is TRBV10-3; 10 bases fit TRBD2. The CDR3 has 16 amino acids. J gave up 2 bases and V 0 bases, and 4 bases lay outside the gene matches. CDR1 is ENHRY, CDR2 SYGVKD, per germline. The CDR3 DNA sequence: TGTGCCATCAGTGAGTCTCGGACTAGCGGTGCCTACGAGCAGTACTTC. Translating it yields CAISESRTSGAYEQYF.

The CDR3 here is CASSRTGSRNSPLHF. The CDR3 DNA is TGTGCCAGCAGCCGGACAGGGTCGAGGAATTCACCCCTCCACTTT. The gene calls are TRBV7-3 and TRBJ1-6, with 8 bases lining up with TRBD1. There are 15 residues in the CDR3. Germline V lookup: CDR1 SGHTA, CDR2 FQGTGA. V lost 5 bases and J lost 7; bases outside the gene matches: 7.

The chain joins TRBV29-1 to TRBJ2-2, with 7 bases identical to TRBD2. The CDR3 is 15 amino acids. Germline CDR1 SQVTM, CDR2 ANQGSEA. Trimming at V came to 5 bases and at J to 6 bases, leaving 12 bases not matched to a gene. Here the CDR3 reads CSVIKGLSGAGELFF. The CDR3 nucleotides are TGCAGCGTTATAAAGGGACTATCGGGAGCCGGGGAGCTGTTTTTT.

This chain uses TRBV20-1 with TRBJ1-2, with D unresolved. V gave up 4 bases and J gave up 5 bases, with 8 bases separating them. The length of the CDR3 is 11 residues. CDR1 DFQATT and CDR2 SNEGSKA come from the germline V gene (reference sequence). In nucleotides, the CDR3 is TGCAGTGCTATGGGCGCTTATGGCTACACCTTC. Protein: CSAMGAYGYTF.

The chain joins TRBV30 to TRBJ1-3; a possible D gene is TRBD1 (5 bases). Trimming took off 0 bases at V and 2 bases at J, with 8 bases between the two ends. From germline, CDR1 is GTSNPN and CDR2 SVGIG (reference sequence). The CDR3 length is 14 residues. CDR3 protein: CAWSVGRAGNTIYF. Here the CDR3 DNA reads TGTGCCTGGAGTGTAGGCAGGGCTGGAAACACCATATATTTT.

This clone appeared a few times. The gene calls are TRBV28 and TRBJ2-5; 9 bases are shared with TRBD1. The J call is doubtful: the DNA matches TRBJ2-7 better. There are 13 residues in the CDR3. From germline, CDR1 is MDHEN and CDR2 SYDVKM. The CDR3 nucleotides are TGTGCCAGCACCACAGGGGGCTTTTACGAGCAGTACTTC. Amino acids: CASTTGGFYEQYF.